Sequencing of this T cell receptor beta chain was carried out in a study of cytomegalovirus exposure and HLA in healthy donors. Primers for the PCR totalled 60 Vbeta and 13 Jbeta. Produced via immunoSEQ multiplex PCR; TCRdb's table is partial and in-frame only. The table lists about 160,000 clones, around 76% of them singletons. The CDR3 is 16 amino acids. The trim removed 4 bases at V and 8 bases at J, leaving 13 bases unmatched. CDR1 is SGHNT and CDR2 is YYREEE in the germline V gene (reference sequence). Sequencing was done on a sample of PBMCs. The genes are TRBV5-4 and TRBJ1-4; the match to TRBD1 covers 8 bases. This receptor was obtained from a man in his sixties in good health and CMV-seronegative. The CDR3 DNA follows: TGTGCCAGCAGCCCCCAGCTGACAGGGGAAAGGGAAAAACTGTTTTTT. Residues: CASSPQLTGEREKLFF.